These T cell receptor beta chains were read from a single sample in a study of OX40 agonist ivuxolimab in advanced cancers. The table came from immunoSEQ multiplex PCR; TCRdb's copy has only in-frame clones and leaves some out. The data show about 82,000 clones, 80% to 95% seen once. This sample comprised CD4+ or CD8+ T cells sorted from blood, obtained in a trial of the OX40 agonist ivuxolimab. Receptors originate from an adult with an advanced solid tumor such as melanoma, head and neck, liver or kidney cancer. Each CDR3 is given with its conserved first and last residue. Each record gives: V gene, J gene, clone size, CDR3 length, D gene, CDR3 DNA, CDR3 protein. The D gene is left open where the match is weak. Size is stated for part of the rows, as once, few or many counts, or as a class when the clone is expanded.

TRBV5-1	TRBJ2-1	.	14	.	TGCGCCAGCGGGTTAGCCGGCTCCTACAATGAGCAGTTCTTC	CASGLAGSYNEQFF
TRBV5-1	TRBJ1-2	.	14	TRBD1	TGCGCCAGCAGCGAGGGACAGGGGGTGAATGGCTACACCTTC	CASSEGQGVNGYTF
TRBV19	TRBJ2-7	.	18	.	TGTGCCAGTAGTATACCTAGGGAAGGGGACATACTCCTCTACGAGCAGTACTTC	CASSIPREGDILLYEQYF
TRBV2	TRBJ2-5	.	11	.	TGTGCCAGCGCAGGGTTAGAGACCCAGTACTTC	CASAGLETQYF
TRBV7-8	TRBJ2-7	.	15	TRBD1	TGTGCCAGCAGGCAAAATCAGGGGGCCGTGTACGAGCAGTACTTC	CASRQNQGAVYEQYF
TRBV20-1	TRBJ1-2	few	8	.	TGCAGTGTCTATGGCTACACCTTC	CSVYGYTF
TRBV7-9	TRBJ2-7	.	13	.	TGTGCCAGCAGCCGACTAACCGGCTACGAGCAGTACTTC	CASSRLTGYEQYF
TRBV18	TRBJ1-5	.	17	TRBD1	TGTGCCAGCTCGCCAAGCTATGCGACAGGGGGCAATCAGCCCCAGCATTTT	CASSPSYATGGNQPQHF
TRBV11-2	TRBJ1-1	.	14	.	TGTGCCAGCAGCTTAGTCGGGGTGAACACTGAAGCTTTCTTT	CASSLVGVNTEAFF
TRBV5-1	TRBJ1-1	.	16	TRBD1	TGCGCCAGCAGTTTTCAAACGACAGGGAGAGGAACTGAAGCTTTCTTT	CASSFQTTGRGTEAFF
TRBV20-1	TRBJ2-5	.	10	.	TGCAGCCTAGGAAGAGAGACCCAGTACTTC	CSLGRETQYF
TRBV6-6	TRBJ1-1	.	16	TRBD1	TGTGCCAGCAGTTTACAGGGGGGTTTGATGAACACTGAAGCTTTCTTT	CASSLQGGLMNTEAFF
TRBV5-1	TRBJ2-5	.	14	.	TGCGCCAGCAGCTTTTCCCCCGCCGGGGAGACCCAGTACTTC	CASSFSPAGETQYF
TRBV7-9	TRBJ2-1	.	13	TRBD1	TGTGCCAGTGCGTCAGGGGGTATCAATGAGCAGTTCTTC	CASASGGINEQFF
TRBV6-5	TRBJ2-3	.	13	TRBD1	TGTGCCAGCAGTTTAACAGGGGCAGATACGCAGTATTTT	CASSLTGADTQYF
TRBV4-1	TRBJ1-2	.	17	TRBD1	TGCGCCAGCAGCCAAGCGGGACAGGGGTCTCCCAGTTATGGCTACACCTTC	CASSQAGQGSPSYGYTF
TRBV30	TRBJ2-3	.	15	TRBD2	TGTGCCTGGACTAGCGGAGATTCTAGCACAGATACGCAGTATTTT	CAWTSGDSSTDTQYF
TRBV5-6	TRBJ2-3	.	13	.	TGTGCCAGCAGCTTGGTTGAAACAGATACGCAGTATTTT	CASSLVETDTQYF
TRBV7-9	TRBJ2-7	.	17	TRBD2	TGTGCCAGCAGCTTCGGACTAGCGGGAGGTTACTCCTACGAGCAGTACTTC	CASSFGLAGGYSYEQYF
TRBV7-9	TRBJ2-2	.	15	.	TGTGCCAGCAGCTTTCTTCGGCAGAACACCGGGGAGCTGTTTTTT	CASSFLRQNTGELFF
TRBV30	TRBJ1-2	.	15	.	TGTGCCTGGAGCGGTGGGGGGACCCAGAACTATGGCTACACCTTC	CAWSGGGTQNYGYTF
TRBV14	TRBJ1-6	.	14	.	TGTGCCAGCAGCCAAGTCGGGGGGCTGTCACCCCTCCACTTT	CASSQVGGLSPLHF
TRBV2	TRBJ2-7	.	15	TRBD2	TGTGCCAGCAGTGAAAGGGCGGGAGACTCCTACGAGCAGTACTTC	CASSERAGDSYEQYF
TRBV5-1	TRBJ2-3	.	16	TRBD2	TGCGCCAGCAGCCCGGGGACTAGCGGACGCACAGATACGCAGTATTTT	CASSPGTSGRTDTQYF
TRBV4-1	TRBJ2-7	.	15	TRBD2	TGCGCCAGCAGCGAACGGACTAGCGGCTCCTCGGAGCAGTACTTC	CASSERTSGSSEQYF
TRBV18	TRBJ1-1	.	13	.	TGTGCCAGCTCACCACCGAGCGCTGCTGAAGCTTTCTTT	CASSPPSAAEAFF
TRBV11-3	TRBJ2-3	.	16	TRBD2	TGTGCCAGCAGCTTAGGGGAGGGAGCGGGTCAAGATACGCAGTATTTT	CASSLGEGAGQDTQYF